The T cell receptor beta chain described here comes from a study of CXCR3-negative and CXCR3-positive naive CD8 T cells (dated by TCRdb to between 2017 and 2020). Regarding the study in general: In total, approximately 140 million TRB reads were obtained, or roughly 1.5 +/- 0.3 million reads per library. The diversity and physicochemical repertoire analyses included around 10 donors pooled from two independent experiments. For the TRBV-TRBJ cluster analysis, the naive subsets came from roughly 5 donors, while the memory cells came from 3 donors.

Its CDR3 holds 15 amino acids, cysteine through phenylalanine. Only the protein is available. CDR1 and CDR2, looked up from the germline V gene, are MGHRA and YSYEKL. Each CD8+ T cell subset was flow-sorted in triplicate, and 300,000 cells per subset were placed directly into RLT lysis buffer. Naive CD8+ T cells were defined stringently as CD45RO-CCR7+CD27+CD95- to exclude memory contaminants. Standard density gradient centrifugation was used to isolate peripheral blood mononuclear cells from buffy coats. A FACSAria III was used to flow-sort naive CD8+ T cells into CXCR3-negative and CXCR3-positive populations. An RNeasy Mini Kit was used to extract total RNA from the sorted cells. Sequencing instrument: NextSeq 550. The Human TCR Profiling Kit (MiLaboratory) was used to prepare UMI-labeled 5' RACE TRB cDNA libraries. cDNA synthesis used the entire amount of extracted RNA, and PCR amplification then used the entire amount of cDNA produced. Libraries were prepared in parallel with an identical number of PCR cycles. Per the source publication's procedure: With a requirement of at least two reads per UMI, MIGEC and MiXCR extracted about 50,000 +/- 10,000 unique UMI-labeled TRB cDNA molecules per library. Each library averaged around 40,000 +/- 10,000 functional in-frame TRB CDR3 nucleotide clonotypes without stop codons. After downsampling to 5000 UMI-labeled TRB molecules per sample, diversity metrics such as normalized Shannon-Wiener and Chao1 were calculated in VDJtools. VDJtools was used to calculate clonotype-size-weighted physicochemical properties of the central five CDR3 residues, namely interaction energy, strength, volume and Kidera factor 4. TCRdb reprocessed the reads, so every CDR3 protein sequence counts as one entry and DNA is not shown. TCRdb's processing, not the study's, gives the V and J calls here. The table held for this sample gives about 62,000 distinct CDR3 sequences. The ten largest clones represent roughly 4.2% of the sample.

General findings and caveats noted by the study authors: Freshly isolated PBMCs were used for most assays because CXCR3 expression partially decreased after cryopreservation. TRBV-TRBJ usage was similar between naive CXCR3-negative and CXCR3-positive cells from the same donor, while memory cells showed distinct patterns. Comparably high repertoire diversity was found in both naive subsets, whereas much lower repertoire diversity was found in memory CD8+ T cells. Because surface CD5, which is linked to self-reactivity in mice, was comparable between the naive subsets, TCR interaction strength was also inferred from the physicochemical properties of TRB CDR3s. TRB CDR3s from CXCR3-positive naive cells showed higher hydrophobicity (lower Kidera factor 4), lower energy, and higher strength and volume indices than CXCR3-negative naive cells.

On this clonotype itself: The antigen it recognizes is unknown.

The receptor comes from a human donor in good health. Some clones in this sample may be carry-over from other donors' samples. Sequences were obtained from naive CXCR3- CD8+ T cells from blood. Explained via the paper, the cell subset or site label denotes: CD45RO-CCR7+CD27+CD95- naive CD8+ T cells lacking CXCR3 (TNR3-). The chain uses TRBV4-1 and TRBJ1-5; absent DNA, TCRdb's TRBD1 call cannot be checked. CDR3 protein: CASSQGDRINQPQHF.